Following are 29 T cell receptor beta chains from one sample sequenced in a study of PD-1 blockade in classical Hodgkin lymphoma. The sample's time point: cycle 4 day 1 (C4D1), after five to seven weeks of nivolumab. Relapses following autologous stem cell transplantation were seen in all patients, with brentuximab vedotin exposure varying. Isolation of CD4+ T cells from thawed PBMCs was performed by magnetic negative selection. The assay was immunoSEQ multiplex PCR, and TCRdb's table has in-frame clones only and misses some. The sample has 30,000 or so clones, 86% seen once. The sample in question was CD4+ T cells from blood, obtained before the fourth cycle of nivolumab. All receptors come from a human donor with classical Hodgkin lymphoma.

The chain carries TRBV28 and TRBJ2-5, with 10 bases identical to TRBD2. The CDR3 is 15 amino acids. CDR1 and CDR2 from the germline V gene are MDHEN and SYDVKM. V gave up 4 bases and J gave up 3 bases; unmatched junction bases: 5. The CDR3 coding sequence is TGTGCCAGCAGTTCAAGACTAGCGGGTGAAGAGACCCAGTACTTC. Translation: CASSSRLAGEETQYF.

V is TRBV5-4 and J is TRBJ1-2, with 9 bases fitting TRBD1. Per the germline V gene, CDR1 is SGHNT and CDR2 is YYREEE (reference sequence). The CDR3 consists of 17 residues. J gave up 0 bases and V 7 bases, and 13 bases lay outside the gene matches. As DNA, the CDR3 is TGTGCCAGCGGAATTGGGACAGGGAGATCAGCTAACTATGGCTACACCTTC. Translated, it gives CASGIGTGRSANYGYTF.

The chain links TRBV5-1 to TRBJ2-1, with TRBD2 as a possible D gene (6 bases). Germline CDR1 reads SGHRS; CDR2 reads YFSETQ. This CDR3 region has 14 residues. V dropped 0 bases and J dropped 6 bases, with 10 bases sitting between them. CDR3 region: CASSLDGGFNEQFF. CDR3 nucleotide sequence: TGCGCCAGCAGCTTGGACGGGGGATTCAATGAGCAGTTCTTC.

This chain uses TRBV12-1 with TRBJ1-3. TRBV12-1 is noted as a pseudogene. CDR3 length: 19 amino acids. The CDR3 loop reads CASRRTSPPTTYSGNTIYF. The CDR3 nucleotides are TGTGCCAGCAGAAGGACCTCACCTCCCACTACCTACTCTGGAAACACCATATATTTT.

A few counts support this clone. The genes are TRBV18 and TRBJ2-2, with D possibly matching TRBD2 (5 bases). The CDR3 spans 14 residues. V gave up 3 bases and J gave up 7 bases, with 12 bases separating them. The germline V gene has CDR1 KGHSH and CDR2 LQKENI. CDR3 DNA sequence: TGTGCCAGCTCACCGAACTCGCGGGTCGGGGAGCTGTTTTTT. Protein: CASSPNSRVGELFF.

The CDR3 bases are TGTGCCGGAAAGCAGGGGGGCAACGGGGAGCTGTTTTTT. Its protein product is CAGKQGGNGELFF. This sequence joins TRBV11-3 and TRBJ2-2, with D possibly being TRBD1 (7 bases). This CDR3 is built from 13 residues. CDR1 is SGHNT and CDR2 is YENEEA in the germline V gene. Trimming shortened V by 11 bases and J by 7 bases, and 17 bases separated the two germline ends.

DNA of the CDR3: TGTGCCAGCAGTTACATGGCAGGGGGCTATGGCTACACCTTC. Translated: CASSYMAGGYGYTF. V usage is TRBV6-5 and J usage is TRBJ1-2; 7 nucleotides agree with TRBD1. Germline CDR1 is MNHEY and CDR2 is SVGAGI. After removal of 2 bases from V and 4 bases from J, the junction contained 4 bases not matched to a gene. The CDR3 runs 14 residues.

The CDR3: CASSPQAGTGGSYEQYF. CDR3 DNA sequence: TGTGCCAGCTCACCACAGGCGGGGACAGGGGGCTCCTACGAGCAGTACTTC. V is TRBV18 and J is TRBJ2-7, with 11 bases matching TRBD1. The CDR3 spans 17 residues. The germline V gene encodes CDR1 KGHSH and CDR2 LQKENI. The trim removed 1 base at V and 0 bases at J, leaving 5 bases unmatched.

This chain uses TRBV18 with TRBJ1-6, with 10 nucleotides matching TRBD1. V lost 8 bases to trimming and J lost 2 bases; unmatched junction nucleotides: 3. Germline CDR1 KGHSH, CDR2 LQKENI. CDR3 length: 15 residues. CDR3 loop: CASRQGAAYNSPLHF. The CDR3 DNA sequence: TGTGCCAGCCGACAGGGGGCGGCCTATAATTCACCCCTCCACTTT.

The chain combines TRBV5-5 with TRBJ1-1; D unclear. The CDR3 length is 15 residues. V lost 2 bases and J 4 bases, leaving 15 bases between the germline ends. CDR1 and CDR2 (germline): SGHKS, YYEKEE (reference sequence). The CDR3 DNA follows: TGTGCCAGCAGCTTCTTCGGGGATTCGGGCACTGAAGCTTTCTTT. It translates to CASSFFGDSGTEAFF.

The V gene is TRBV18, the J gene TRBJ2-7, with unresolved D. Per the germline V gene, CDR1 is KGHSH and CDR2 is LQKENI. CDR3 length equals 14 residues. V lost 2 bases, J lost 2 bases, and 10 bases lay in between. The CDR3 bases are TGTGCCAGCTCACCATCTACTGGGACCTACGAGCAGTACTTC. Translating gives CASSPSTGTYEQYF.

The CDR3 DNA reads as TGTGCCAGCAGCGTCGACCCTCTCACAGATACGCAGTATTTT. The encoded protein is CASSVDPLTDTQYF. The J gene is TRBJ2-3, the V gene TRBV9; D ambiguous. CDR1 is SGDLS, CDR2 YYNGEE, per germline. The V end was cut by 2 bases, the J end by 2 bases, with 9 bases between. The CDR3 has 14 amino acids. Complete variable domain (other parts from reference TRBV9 and TRBJ2-3): DSGVTQTPKHLITATGQRVTLRCSPRSGDLSVYWYQQSLDQGLQFLIQYYNGEERAKGNILERFSAQQFPDLHSELNLSSLELGDSALYFCASSVDPLTDTQYFGPGTRLTVL.

The chain couples TRBV4-1 to TRBJ2-5; 9 bases fit TRBD2. Losses at the gene ends were 1 base for V and 9 bases for J; bases not matched to a gene: 9. The germline V gene has CDR1 MGHRA and CDR2 YSYEKL. CDR3 length: 15 amino acids. The CDR3 is CASSQGLADLRAQYF. DNA for the CDR3: TGCGCCAGCAGCCAAGGACTAGCGGACCTCAGGGCCCAGTACTTC.

This chain joins TRBV12-5 and TRBJ2-2; 7 nucleotides line up with TRBD1. The CDR3 consists of 14 residues. J gave up 3 bases and V 4 bases, and 2 bases lay outside the gene matches. Germline V gene sequence: CDR1 LGHNT, CDR2 FRNRAP. The CDR3 DNA is TGTGCTAGTGGTTCCGGGACAGACACCGGGGAGCTGTTTTTT. It codes for CASGSGTDTGELFF.

The chain uses TRBV19 and TRBJ1-3; D not certain. The V end lost 9 bases, the J end lost 0 bases, and 6 bases lay between the germline ends. CDR3 length: 12 amino acids. From germline, CDR1 is LNHDA and CDR2 SQIVND (reference sequence). CDR3 nucleotide sequence: TGTGCCAGCCTGAGCTCTGGAAACACCATATATTTT. The encoded protein is CASLSSGNTIYF.

The rearrangement uses TRBV28 and TRBJ2-1; TRBD2 agrees at 7 bases. Trimming took 5 bases from V and 6 from J; bases not matched to a gene: 4. This CDR3 is 13 amino acids long. Germline values: CDR1 MDHEN, CDR2 SYDVKM. CDR3 amino acids: CASSPGGGNEQFF. CDR3 nucleotide sequence: TGTGCCAGCAGTCCGGGGGGAGGCAATGAGCAGTTCTTC.

CDR3 sequence reads: CASSLTSYEQYF. CDR3 in DNA: TGTGCCAGCAGCCTAACTAGCTACGAGCAGTACTTC. This chain uses TRBV6-1 with TRBJ2-7; perhaps TRBD2 as D (5 bases). Germline V gives CDR1 MNHNS, CDR2 SASEGT. CDR3 length: 12 amino acids. V shed 6 bases and J shed 3 bases, with 9 bases lying between them.

The chain couples TRBV18 to TRBJ1-4; no clear D gene. Trimming took 3 bases from V and 0 from J, leaving 8 bases between them. Germline V CDR1 and CDR2: KGHSH, LQKENI. The CDR3 covers 15 residues. The CDR3 loop reads CASSPQTATNEKLFF. The CDR3 DNA follows: TGTGCCAGCTCACCCCAGACCGCAACTAATGAAAAACTGTTTTTT. Combining the CDR3 with reference TRBV18 and TRBJ1-4 gives the whole variable domain NAGVMQNPRHLVRRRGQEARLRCSPMKGHSHVYWYRQLPEEGLKFMVYLQKENIIDESGMPKERFSAEFPKEGPSILRIQQVVRGDSAAYFCASSPQTATNEKLFFGSGTQLSVL.

The chain recombines TRBV2 with TRBJ1-4; possibly TRBD1 for D (5 bases). Trimming removed 6 bases from V and 4 bases from J, with 12 bases in between. The CDR3 length is 14 residues. CDR1 is SNHLY, CDR2 FYNNEI, per germline. Here the CDR3 DNA reads TGTGCCAGCAGACCGGGACCGAATAATGAAAAACTGTTTTTT. Its protein product is CASRPGPNNEKLFF. Together with reference TRBV2 and TRBJ1-4, the CDR3 gives the full variable domain: EPEVTQTPSHQVTQMGQEVILRCVPISNHLYFYWYRQILGQKVEFLVSFYNNEISEKSEIFDDQFSVERPDGSNFTLKIRSTKLEDSAMYFCASRPGPNNEKLFFGSGTQLSVL.

The V gene is TRBV28, the J gene TRBJ2-5; 8 bases are a match to TRBD1. The CDR3 has 18 residues. The junction had 23 bases not matched to a gene; V was cut back by 10 bases and J by 4 bases. Germline values: CDR1 MDHEN, CDR2 SYDVKM. The DNA for the CDR3 is TGTGCCACCACCGGCCACAGGGGGACGCGGGAATGGGCAGAGACCCAGTACTTC. The encoded protein is CATTGHRGTREWAETQYF.

The chain combines TRBV7-2 with TRBJ1-1; maybe TRBD1 (6 bases). The CDR3 extends over 14 amino acids. V lost 4 bases and J lost 5, with 14 bases in between. Germline lookup yields CDR1 SGHTA and CDR2 FQGNSA. The CDR3 DNA follows: TGTGCCAGCAGCTCCAAAGGGGGTTGGACTGAAGCTTTCTTT. Translation gives CASSSKGGWTEAFF.

The chain carries TRBV21-1 and TRBJ2-2; the table assigns TRBD2, which was not confirmed against the DNA. TRBV21-1 is a pseudogene locus. CDR3 size: 15 residues. CDR3 coding DNA: TGTGCCAGCAGCAAACGGGGGGCCTACACCGGGGAGCTGTTTTTT. Its translation: CASSKRGAYTGELFF.

V and J are TRBV5-1 and TRBJ2-5; 14 positions agree with TRBD2. The CDR3 is 17 residues long. Germline values: CDR1 SGHRS, CDR2 YFSETQ. V gave up 4 bases and J gave up 4 bases; unmatched junction bases: 9. The CDR3 nucleotides are TGCGCCAGCAGCATCGGGACTAGCGGGGGAGCGATAGAGACCCAGTACTTC. Protein sequence: CASSIGTSGGAIETQYF.

The chain links TRBV5-1 to TRBJ2-1; D may match TRBD1 or TRBD2 (5 bases each). CDR1 and CDR2 from the germline V gene are SGHRS and YFSETQ. Deletions cut 0 bases from V and 3 bases from J, with 13 bases between. This CDR3 is 16 amino acids long. The CDR3 here is CASSLGSGPHYNEQFF. The DNA for the CDR3 is TGCGCCAGCAGCTTGGGTTCGGGACCCCACTACAATGAGCAGTTCTTC.

V and J are TRBV19 and TRBJ2-7; the D call may be TRBD1 or TRBD2 (5 bases each). CDR3 length: 14 amino acids. Trimming cost V 4 bases and J 2 bases, with 12 bases left between them. Looked up from germline, CDR1 is LNHDA and CDR2 is SQIVND (reference sequence). The DNA of the CDR3 is TGTGCCAGTAGTAGTTCGAGGGGCCCCTACGAGCAGTACTTC. Protein sequence: CASSSSRGPYEQYF.

J is TRBJ2-2 and V is TRBV5-1; 7 bases match TRBD1. Germline V CDR1 and CDR2: SGHRS, YFSETQ. There are 14 residues in the CDR3. V lost 4 bases to trimming and J lost 6 bases; unmatched junction nucleotides: 6. CDR3 protein: CASSSNRGSGELFF. For the CDR3, the DNA is TGCGCCAGCAGCAGCAACAGGGGTTCCGGGGAGCTGTTTTTT.

This clone came up a few times. The rearrangement joins TRBV18 to TRBJ1-3, with D possibly matching TRBD1 (6 bases). The CDR3 is made up of 16 amino acids. Germline CDR1 is KGHSH and CDR2 is LQKENI. Between the trimmed V and J ends, which lost 2 bases and 4 bases, there was a span of 15 bases. The DNA of the CDR3 is TGTGCCAGCTCACCAGCGGCAGGGGTGGCCGGAAACACCATATATTTT. Amino acid sequence: CASSPAAGVAGNTIYF.

This rearrangement joins TRBV7-2 to TRBJ2-2; perhaps TRBD1 as D (6 bases). CDR1 SGHTA and CDR2 FQGNSA come from the germline V gene. The CDR3 spans 12 residues. V was cut by 5 bases and J by 6 bases, with 7 bases left in between. The CDR3 loop reads CASSNRAGELFF. For the CDR3, the DNA is TGTGCCAGCAGCAACAGGGCCGGGGAGCTGTTTTTT. Drawing the rest from reference TRBV7-2 and TRBJ2-2, the complete variable domain is GAGVSQSPSNKVTEKGKDVELRCDPISGHTALYWYRQSLGQGLEFLIYFQGNSAPDKSGLPSDRFSAERTGGSVSTLTIQRTQQEDSAVYLCASSNRAGELFFGEGSRLTVL.

The chain carries TRBV6-5 and TRBJ2-5; D possibly corresponds to TRBD2 (6 bases). CDR3 length: 15 amino acids. V was trimmed by 0 bases and J by 0 bases, leaving 8 bases between them. CDR1 and CDR2 (germline): MNHEY, SVGAGI. CDR3 loop: CASSYSRDYQETQYF. The CDR3 DNA reads TGTGCCAGCAGTTACTCACGGGACTACCAAGAGACCCAGTACTTC.